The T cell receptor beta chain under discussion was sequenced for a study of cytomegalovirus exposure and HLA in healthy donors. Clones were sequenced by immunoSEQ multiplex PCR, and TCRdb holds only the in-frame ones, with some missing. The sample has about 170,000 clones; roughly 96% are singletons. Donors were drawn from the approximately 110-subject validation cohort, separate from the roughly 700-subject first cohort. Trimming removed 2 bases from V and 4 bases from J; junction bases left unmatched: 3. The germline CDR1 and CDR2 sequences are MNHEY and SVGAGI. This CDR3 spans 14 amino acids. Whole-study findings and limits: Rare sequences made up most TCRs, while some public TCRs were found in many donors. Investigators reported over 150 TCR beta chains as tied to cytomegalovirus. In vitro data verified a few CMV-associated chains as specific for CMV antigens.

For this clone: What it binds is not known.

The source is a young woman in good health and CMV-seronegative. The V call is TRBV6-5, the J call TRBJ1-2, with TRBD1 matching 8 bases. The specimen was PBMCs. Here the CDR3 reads CASSYRDRFYGYTF. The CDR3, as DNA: TGTGCCAGCAGTTACCGGGACAGGTTCTATGGCTACACCTTC.